This record concerns one T cell receptor (beta chain) sequence. Its antigen is still unknown. The record has no base qualities; no much larger clone is one base away. The sample originates from a study of blood T cell repertoires in COVID-19 (dated by TCRdb to the early 2020s). For context, the study as a whole: The collaborator samples originated in the United States, Italy and Spain and spanned the acute and convalescent phases of COVID-19. The material from the prospective study consisted of cDNA or gDNA derived from T cells, B-cell-depleted T cells, or PBMCs. The repertoires were released in a freely available public database meant as a resource for research on the immune response to SARS-CoV-2. The dataset comprised deeply sampled blood TCRbeta repertoires from subjects exposed to, actively infected with, or recovered from COVID-19. Where available, HLA class I and class II types were taken from metadata supplied by the sample provider and were not determined by assay-based typing. The sample metadata nearly always contained a de-identified subject ID, COVID-19 status, age in years and sex. Samples were obtained from the ongoing ImmuneRACE study (first 160 participants) and from roughly 1,300 subjects provided by 6 global collaborators.

TCRbeta CDR3 regions were amplified from genomic DNA by means of the immunoSEQ Assay, a bias-controlled multiplex PCR. Per the authors' processing: Within the assay, amplification of reference gene primers was used to estimate how many nucleated cells each sample contained. Sequence reads were collapsed and filtered to measure the absolute abundance of every unique TCRbeta CDR3 rearrangement. For each sample, productive Simpson clonality was calculated by taking the square root of Simpson's diversity index across productive rearrangements. TCRdb holds this immuneACCESS table with in-frame rearrangements only. Some clones are missing; in checked studies, unresolved V genes explain under half, and the rest has no known cause. The V and J calls and clone size come from that table; D and trimming were worked out from the DNA. This sample has roughly 84,000 clones in its table, and roughly 78% of those were observed once. Jointly, the top ten make up just over 35% of the sample.

Summary of the overall study and its limitations: Clinical and demographic metadata were provided uncurated, with the amount varying by source and participant.

Its CDR3 holds 15 amino acids, cysteine through phenylalanine. Of the read, only the CDR3 DNA is kept; its 45 bases are in frame from base 1. The trim is 3 bases for V and 0 bases for J, with a gap of 11 bases between the germline ends. CDR1 and CDR2 are drawn from the germline V gene (reference sequence): DFQATT, SNEGSKA. One collaborating source in Seattle enrolled patients while the patients were actively infected and followed the patients over time throughout the course of disease. Whole blood was collected in K2EDTA tubes by collaborating institutions according to the institutions' own protocols. For TCRbeta analysis, collaborator samples were shipped as frozen whole blood, as isolated PBMCs, or as DNA extracted from either sample type.

Sequencing used peripheral blood. The rearrangement joined TRBV20-1 to TRBJ1-4; a confident D gene designation cannot be given. The receptor's source is a man aged 55 to 69 with COVID-19, enrolled during active disease. DNA sequence: TGCAGTGCTAGTAAGGGAGGCGCAACTAATGAAAAACTGTTTTTT. Translated, it gives CSASKGGATNEKLFF.